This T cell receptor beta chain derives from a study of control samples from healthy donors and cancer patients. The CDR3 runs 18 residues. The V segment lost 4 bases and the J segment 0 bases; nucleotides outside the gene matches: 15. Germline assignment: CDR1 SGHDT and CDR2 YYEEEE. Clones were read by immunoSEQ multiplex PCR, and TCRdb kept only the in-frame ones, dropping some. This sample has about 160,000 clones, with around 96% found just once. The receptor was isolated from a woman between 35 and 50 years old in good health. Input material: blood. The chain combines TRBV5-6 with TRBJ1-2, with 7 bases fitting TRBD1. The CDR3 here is CASSHSGTAPTSNYGYTF. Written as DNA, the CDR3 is TGTGCCAGCAGCCATTCAGGGACAGCCCCCACCTCTAACTATGGCTACACCTTC.